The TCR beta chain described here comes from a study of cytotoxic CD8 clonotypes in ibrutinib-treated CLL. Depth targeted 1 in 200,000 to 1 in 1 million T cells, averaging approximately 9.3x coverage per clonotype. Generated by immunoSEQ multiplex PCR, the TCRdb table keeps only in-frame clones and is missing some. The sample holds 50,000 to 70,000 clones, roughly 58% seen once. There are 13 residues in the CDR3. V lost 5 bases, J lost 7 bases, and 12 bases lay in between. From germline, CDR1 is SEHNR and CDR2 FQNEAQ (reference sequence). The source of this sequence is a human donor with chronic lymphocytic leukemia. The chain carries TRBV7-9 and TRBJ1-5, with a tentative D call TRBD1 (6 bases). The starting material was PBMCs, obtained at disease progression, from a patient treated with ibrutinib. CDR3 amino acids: CASSTDRTQPQHF. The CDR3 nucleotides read TGTGCCAGCAGCACGGACAGAACCCAGCCCCAGCATTTT.